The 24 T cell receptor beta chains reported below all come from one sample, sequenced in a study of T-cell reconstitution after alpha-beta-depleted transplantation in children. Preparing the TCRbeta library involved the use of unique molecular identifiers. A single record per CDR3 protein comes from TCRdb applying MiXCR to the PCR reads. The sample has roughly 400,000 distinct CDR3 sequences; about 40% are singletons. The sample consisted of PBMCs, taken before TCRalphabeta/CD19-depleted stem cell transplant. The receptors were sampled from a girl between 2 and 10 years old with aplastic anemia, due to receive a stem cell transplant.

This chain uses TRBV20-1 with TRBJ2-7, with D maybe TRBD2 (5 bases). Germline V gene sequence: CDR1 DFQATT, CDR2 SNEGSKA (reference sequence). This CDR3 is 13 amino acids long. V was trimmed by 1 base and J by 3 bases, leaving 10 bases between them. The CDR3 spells CSARGGGFYEQYF. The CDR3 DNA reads TGCAGTGCTAGAGGCGGAGGCTTCTACGAGCAGTACTTC.

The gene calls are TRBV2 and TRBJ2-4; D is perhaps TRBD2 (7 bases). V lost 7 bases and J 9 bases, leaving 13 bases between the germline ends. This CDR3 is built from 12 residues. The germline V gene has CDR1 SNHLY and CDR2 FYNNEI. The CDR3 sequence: CASIGGGRIQYF. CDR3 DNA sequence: TGTGCCAGCATAGGGGGGGGGCGCATTCAGTACTTC. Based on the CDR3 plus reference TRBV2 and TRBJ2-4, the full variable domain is EPEVTQTPSHQVTQMGQEVILRCVPISNHLYFYWYRQILGQKVEFLVSFYNNEISEKSEIFDDQFSVERPDGSNFTLKIRSTKLEDSAMYFCASIGGGRIQYFGAGTRLSVL.

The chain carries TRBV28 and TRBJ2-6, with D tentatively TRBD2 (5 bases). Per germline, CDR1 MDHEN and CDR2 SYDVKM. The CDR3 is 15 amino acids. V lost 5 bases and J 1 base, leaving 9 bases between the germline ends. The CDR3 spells CASSERGSGANVLTF. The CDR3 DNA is TGTGCCAGCAGTGAACGGGGATCTGGGGCCAACGTCCTGACTTTC.

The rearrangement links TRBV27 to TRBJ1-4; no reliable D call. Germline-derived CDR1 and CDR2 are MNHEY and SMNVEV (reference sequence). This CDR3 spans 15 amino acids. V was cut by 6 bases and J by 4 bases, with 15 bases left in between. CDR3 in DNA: TGTGCCAGCAGCCCAGTCGCGACCTATAATGAAAAACTGTTTTTT. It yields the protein CASSPVATYNEKLFF.

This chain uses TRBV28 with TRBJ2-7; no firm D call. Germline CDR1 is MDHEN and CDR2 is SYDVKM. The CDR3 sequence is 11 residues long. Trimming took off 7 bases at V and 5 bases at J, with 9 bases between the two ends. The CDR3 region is CASTGLDEQYF. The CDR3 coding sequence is TGTGCCAGCACCGGGCTCGACGAGCAGTACTTC.

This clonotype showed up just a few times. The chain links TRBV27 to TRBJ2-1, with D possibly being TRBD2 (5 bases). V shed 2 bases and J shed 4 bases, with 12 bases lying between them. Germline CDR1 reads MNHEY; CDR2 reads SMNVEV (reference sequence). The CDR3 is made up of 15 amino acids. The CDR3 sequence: CASSLGGPTYNEQFF. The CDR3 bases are TGTGCCAGCAGTTTAGGCGGGCCTACTTACAATGAGCAGTTCTTC.

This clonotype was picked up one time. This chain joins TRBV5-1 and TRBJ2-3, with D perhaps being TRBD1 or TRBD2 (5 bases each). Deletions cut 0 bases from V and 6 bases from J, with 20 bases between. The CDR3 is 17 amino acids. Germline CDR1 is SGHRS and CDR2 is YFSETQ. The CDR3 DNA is TGCGCCAGCAGCTTGGTTTCCGGGGCAGGGCGCCCCGATACGCAGTATTTT. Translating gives CASSLVSGAGRPDTQYF.

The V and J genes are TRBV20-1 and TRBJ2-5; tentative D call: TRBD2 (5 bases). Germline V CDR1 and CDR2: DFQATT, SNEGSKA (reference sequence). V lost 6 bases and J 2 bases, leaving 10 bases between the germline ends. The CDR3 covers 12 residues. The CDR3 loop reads CSADGLQETQYF. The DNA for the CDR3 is TGCAGTGCGGACGGACTGCAAGAGACCCAGTACTTC.

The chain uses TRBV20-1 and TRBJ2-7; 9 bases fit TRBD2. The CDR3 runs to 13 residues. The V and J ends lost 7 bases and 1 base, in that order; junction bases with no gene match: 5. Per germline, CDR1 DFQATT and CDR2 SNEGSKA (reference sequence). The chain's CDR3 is CSVTTSGSYEQYF. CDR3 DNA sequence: TGCAGTGTCACGACTAGCGGATCCTACGAGCAGTACTTC.

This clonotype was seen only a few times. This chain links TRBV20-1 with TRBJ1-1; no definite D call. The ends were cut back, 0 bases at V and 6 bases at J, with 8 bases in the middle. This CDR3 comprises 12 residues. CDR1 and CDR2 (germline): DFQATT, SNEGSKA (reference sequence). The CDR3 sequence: CSARDPGAEAFF. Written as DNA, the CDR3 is TGCAGTGCTAGAGATCCGGGAGCTGAAGCTTTCTTT.

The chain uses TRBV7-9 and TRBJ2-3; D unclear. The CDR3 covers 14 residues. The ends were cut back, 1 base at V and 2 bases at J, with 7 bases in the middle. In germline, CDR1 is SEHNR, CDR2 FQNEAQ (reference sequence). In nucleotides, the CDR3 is TGTGCCAGCAGCTTAGAGGGCTACACAGATACGCAGTATTTT. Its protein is CASSLEGYTDTQYF.

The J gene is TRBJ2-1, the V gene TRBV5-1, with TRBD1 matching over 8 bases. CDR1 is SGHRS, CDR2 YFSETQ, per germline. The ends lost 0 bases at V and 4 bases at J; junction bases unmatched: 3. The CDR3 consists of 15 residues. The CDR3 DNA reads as TGCGCCAGCAGCTTGGGGACAGGGAATTACAATGAGCAGTTCTTC. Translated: CASSLGTGNYNEQFF.

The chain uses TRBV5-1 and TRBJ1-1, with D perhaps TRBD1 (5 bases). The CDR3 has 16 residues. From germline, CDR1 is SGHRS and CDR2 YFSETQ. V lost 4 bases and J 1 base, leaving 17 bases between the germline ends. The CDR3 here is CASSLTYSGANTEAFF. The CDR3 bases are TGCGCCAGCAGCCTAACGTACAGCGGGGCGAACACTGAAGCTTTCTTT.

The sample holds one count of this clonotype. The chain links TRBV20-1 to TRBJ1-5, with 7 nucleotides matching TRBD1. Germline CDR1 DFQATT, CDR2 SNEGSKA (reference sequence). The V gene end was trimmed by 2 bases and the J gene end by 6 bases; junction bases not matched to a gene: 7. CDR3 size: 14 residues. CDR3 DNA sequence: TGCAGTGCTAGAAGGTCAGGGGGAACTCAGCCCCAGCATTTT. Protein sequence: CSARRSGGTQPQHF.

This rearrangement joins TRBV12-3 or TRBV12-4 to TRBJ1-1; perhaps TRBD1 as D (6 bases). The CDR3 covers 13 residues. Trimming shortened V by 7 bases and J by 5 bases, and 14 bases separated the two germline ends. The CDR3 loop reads CASIPGGWTEAFF. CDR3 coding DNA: TGTGCCAGCATTCCCGGGGGCTGGACTGAAGCTTTCTTT.

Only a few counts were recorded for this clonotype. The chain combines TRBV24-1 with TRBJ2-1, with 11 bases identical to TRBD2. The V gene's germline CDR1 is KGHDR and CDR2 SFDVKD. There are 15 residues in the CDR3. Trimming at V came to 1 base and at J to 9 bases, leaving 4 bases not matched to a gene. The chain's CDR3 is CATSDFSGRAGEQFF. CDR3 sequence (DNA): TGTGCCACCAGTGATTTTAGCGGGAGGGCAGGTGAGCAGTTCTTC.

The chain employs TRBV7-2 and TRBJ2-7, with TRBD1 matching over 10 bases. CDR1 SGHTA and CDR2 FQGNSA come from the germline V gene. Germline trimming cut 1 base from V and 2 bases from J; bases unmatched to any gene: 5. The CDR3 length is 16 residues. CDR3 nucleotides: TGTGCCAGCAGCTTAGTCGGGACAGGGGTTCCCTACGAGCAGTACTTC. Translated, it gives CASSLVGTGVPYEQYF.

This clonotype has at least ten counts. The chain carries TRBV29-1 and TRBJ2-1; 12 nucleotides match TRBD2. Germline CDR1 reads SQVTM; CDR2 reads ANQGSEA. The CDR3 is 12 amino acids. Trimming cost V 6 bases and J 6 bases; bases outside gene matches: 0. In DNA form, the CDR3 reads TGCAGCGTACTAGCGGGAGGCAATGAGCAGTTCTTC. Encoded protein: CSVLAGGNEQFF.

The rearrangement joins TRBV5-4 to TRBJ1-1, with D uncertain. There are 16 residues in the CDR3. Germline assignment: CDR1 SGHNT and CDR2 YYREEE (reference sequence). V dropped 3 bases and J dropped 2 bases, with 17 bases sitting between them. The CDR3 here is CASSSFVRERNTEAFF. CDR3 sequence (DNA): TGTGCCAGCAGCTCATTCGTCCGGGAAAGAAACACTGAAGCTTTCTTT.

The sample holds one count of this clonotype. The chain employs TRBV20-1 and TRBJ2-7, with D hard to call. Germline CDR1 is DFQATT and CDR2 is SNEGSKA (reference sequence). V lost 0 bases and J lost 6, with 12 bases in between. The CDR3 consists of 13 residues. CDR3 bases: TGCAGTGCTAGAGATGGTGCCACGGGCGAGCAGTACTTC. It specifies CSARDGATGEQYF.

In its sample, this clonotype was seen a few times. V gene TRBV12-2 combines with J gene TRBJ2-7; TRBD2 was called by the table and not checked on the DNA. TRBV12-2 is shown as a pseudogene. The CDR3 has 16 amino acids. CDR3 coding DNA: TGTGCAAGTCACCCTCGCGGGCTAGCGGGAGCATACGAGCAGTACTTC. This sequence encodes CASHPRGLAGAYEQYF.

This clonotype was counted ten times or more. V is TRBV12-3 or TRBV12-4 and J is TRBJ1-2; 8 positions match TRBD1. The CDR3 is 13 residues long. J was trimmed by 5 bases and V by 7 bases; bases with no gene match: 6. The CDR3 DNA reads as TGTGCCAGCAACTCAGGGGGCGAGTATGGCTACACCTTC. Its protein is CASNSGGEYGYTF.

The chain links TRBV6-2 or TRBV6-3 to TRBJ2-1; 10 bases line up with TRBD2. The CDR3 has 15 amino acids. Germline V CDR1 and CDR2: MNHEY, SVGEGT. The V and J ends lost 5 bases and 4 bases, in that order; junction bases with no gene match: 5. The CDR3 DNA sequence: TGTGCCAGCAGTCTCAGCGGGAGGGGTTACAATGAGCAGTTCTTC. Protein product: CASSLSGRGYNEQFF.

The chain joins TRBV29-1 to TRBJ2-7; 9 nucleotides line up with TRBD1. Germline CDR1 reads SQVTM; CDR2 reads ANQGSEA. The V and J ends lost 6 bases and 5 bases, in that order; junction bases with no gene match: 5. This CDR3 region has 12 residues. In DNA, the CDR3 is TGCAGCGTCGGGGACAGGGTGGACGAGCAGTACTTC. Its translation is CSVGDRVDEQYF.